This TCR beta chain emerged from a study of T cell repertoires in cytomegalovirus infection. Looking at the study overall: Signatures in public TCR beta sequences pointed to both CMV infection and matching HLA type.

CDR3 length: 13 amino acids. V was shortened by 4 bases and J by 1 base, with 7 bases between the two germline ends. With regard to this clonotype: Antigen unknown.

TCRdb reanalysed the reads using MiXCR and keeps one entry per CDR3 protein. Found here are about 180,000 distinct CDR3 sequences, approximately 18% of them singletons; the top ten hold less than 25%. Findings and caveats of the study: The ex vivo response was dominated by HLA-C-restricted CMV-specific TCR beta clonotypes.

Source material: CD8+ T cells from PBMCs. The V gene is TRBV12-3 or TRBV12-4, the J gene TRBJ1-1; D ambiguous. The clonotype comes from a human donor in good health (CMV status not recorded). Some clones in this sample may be carry-over from other donors' samples. As DNA, the CDR3 is TGTGCCAGCAGTTCCGAGCAGAACACTGAAGCTTTCTTT. Residues: CASSSEQNTEAFF.